This T cell receptor (beta chain) was recorded in a study of cytomegalovirus exposure and HLA in healthy donors. Details on this clone: The antigen is not known.

The study, taken as a whole, reports: Most observed TCR sequences were rare, whereas some public TCRs were detected in many donors. In an earlier analysis, productive rearrangement rates for most beta V segments clustered near 87% or 30%.

PCR was performed using 60 Vbeta and 13 Jbeta primers. The assay was immunoSEQ multiplex PCR, and TCRdb's table has in-frame clones only and misses some. The sample holds 200,000 to 250,000 clones; roughly 84% are singletons and the top ten take roughly 0.71%. The sample comprised PBMCs. The clonotype was recovered from a boy under 10 years old in good health and CMV-seronegative.

The CDR3 sequence is CASFFTADTEAFF. CDR3 sequence (DNA): TGTGCCAGCTTTTTTACAGCGGACACTGAAGCTTTCTTT. The chain is built from TRBV5-4 and TRBJ1-1; no reliable D call. Trimming removed 7 bases at V and 3 bases at J, with 13 bases between. Looked up from germline, CDR1 is SGHNT and CDR2 is YYREEE (reference sequence). The CDR3 extends over 13 amino acids.